In this sample, the clone carrying this TCR beta chain turned up many times. No antigen is known for it. TCRdb re-derived calls from the RACE reads in MiXCR, one entry per CDR3 protein. The sample lists some 43,000 distinct CDR3 sequences; approximately 3.6% were seen once. This CDR3 is 11 amino acids long. The ends were cut back, 5 bases at V and 13 bases at J, with 15 bases in the middle. The V gene's germline CDR1 is SGHAT and CDR2 FQNNGV. This entry belongs to a study of human T cells and chemical hapten exposure. Study information: A 2 cm by 2 cm inner upper arm patch received 2% DPC for sensitization. Patch tests applied 0.01% DPC to the upper back, read at 6 days. Each patient's scalp received weekly diphenylcyclopropenone throughout the approximately 25-week study.

General study points: With DPC sensitization, TCRs exceeding 1 in 1000 frequency showed no change.

Time point in this sample: patch test 1, 2 weeks after DPC sensitization. Treatment reported: therapeutic diphenylcyclopropenone sensitization with weekly scalp DPC. Unfractionated whole blood was the source of the extracted total RNA. V gene TRBV11-2 combines with J gene TRBJ2-7; possible D gene TRBD2, 5 bases. The sample in question was whole blood, obtained in connection with sensitization to the hapten diphenylcyclopropenone (DPC). The receptor was isolated from a man aged 50 to 60 with alopecia areata. Some clones in this sample may be carry-over from other donors' samples. For the CDR3, the DNA is TGTGCCAGCAGCCCCGAAGCGGCGGTTTACTTC. It yields the protein CASSPEAAVYF.